This TCR beta chain was obtained from a study of blood T cell repertoires in COVID-19. Study-level background: Collection of acute and convalescent COVID-19 samples took place in the United States, Italy and Spain.

With 5 bases removed from V and 6 bases from J, the gap between germline ends came to 23 bases. The CDR3 spans 17 residues. The germline CDR1 and CDR2 sequences are SGHNT and YENEEA. TCRdb's table, derived via immunoSEQ multiplex PCR, lists solely in-frame clones and lacks some. The table records approximately 260,000 clones, about 90% of them present only once. The clonotype originates from a woman aged 25 to 45 with acute COVID-19. The V call is TRBV11-3, the J call TRBJ2-1; weak D call: TRBD2 (7 bases). The material sequenced was PBMCs or T cells enriched from blood (not recorded which). The CDR3 protein is CASSPRGPSISGNEQFF. The CDR3 DNA reads TGTGCCAGCAGCCCGCGGGGGCCATCAATAAGCGGCAATGAGCAGTTCTTC.